The clone carrying this TCR beta chain is medium-sized (0.01 to 0.1%) in the sample. The antigen is unknown. TCRdb passed the 5' RACE reads through MiXCR, listing each CDR3 protein once. The sample consists of 30,000 or so distinct CDR3 sequences, 20% to 25% of them appearing once. With 1 base clipped from V and 1 base from J, the junction kept 10 bases outside the gene matches. The CDR3 is 19 amino acids. Germline loops: CDR1 LGHNA, CDR2 YNFKEQ. This sample stems from a study of T-cell memory formation after mild COVID-19. As for the study in general: The study found TCR clusters largely donor specific. Study-wide results and limits: Cross-reactive memory apparently joined, as some responding clones appeared in pre-infection memory.

The sequence was obtained from an adult who had mild COVID-19 (a few samples of this study predate the infection). Cell type and time point are not known. The sample consisted of PBMCs or a T cell subset sorted from them (not recorded which). This sequence joins TRBV4-2 and TRBJ2-4; 10 nucleotides align to TRBD2. CDR3 in amino acids: CASSQAVASGSPAKNIQYF. The CDR3 DNA is TGTGCCAGCAGCCAAGCGGTGGCTAGCGGGAGTCCGGCCAAAAACATTCAGTACTTC.